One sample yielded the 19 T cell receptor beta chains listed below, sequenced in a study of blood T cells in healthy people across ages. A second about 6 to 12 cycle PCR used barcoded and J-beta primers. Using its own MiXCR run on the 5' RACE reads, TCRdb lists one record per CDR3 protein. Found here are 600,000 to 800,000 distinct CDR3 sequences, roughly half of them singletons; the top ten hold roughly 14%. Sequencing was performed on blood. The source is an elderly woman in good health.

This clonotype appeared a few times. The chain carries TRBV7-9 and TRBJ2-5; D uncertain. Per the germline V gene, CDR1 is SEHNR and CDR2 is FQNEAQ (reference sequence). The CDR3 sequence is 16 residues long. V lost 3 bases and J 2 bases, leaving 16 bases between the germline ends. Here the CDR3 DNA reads TGTGCCAGCAGCTTCCCCCGTAGGGCGAGACAAGAGACCCAGTACTTC. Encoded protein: CASSFPRRARQETQYF.

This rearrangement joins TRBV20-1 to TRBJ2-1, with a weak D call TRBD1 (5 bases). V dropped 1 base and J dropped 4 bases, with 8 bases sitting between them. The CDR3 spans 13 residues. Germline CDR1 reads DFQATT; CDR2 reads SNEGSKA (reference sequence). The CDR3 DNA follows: TGCAGTGCTAGAGCGGACACTTACAATGAGCAGTTCTTC. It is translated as CSARADTYNEQFF.

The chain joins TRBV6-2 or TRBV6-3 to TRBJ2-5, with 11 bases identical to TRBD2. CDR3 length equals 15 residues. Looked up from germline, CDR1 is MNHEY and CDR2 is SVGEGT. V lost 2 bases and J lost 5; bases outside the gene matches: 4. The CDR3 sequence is CASSYTSGSVETQYF. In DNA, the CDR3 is TGTGCCAGCAGTTACACTAGCGGGAGTGTGGAGACCCAGTACTTC.

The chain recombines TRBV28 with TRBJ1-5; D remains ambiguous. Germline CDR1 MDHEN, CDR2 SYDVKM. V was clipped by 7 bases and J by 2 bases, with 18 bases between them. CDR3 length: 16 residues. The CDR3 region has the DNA TGTGCCAGCACCACGATGGTCCTATATCGCAATCAGCCCCAGCATTTT. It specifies CASTTMVLYRNQPQHF.

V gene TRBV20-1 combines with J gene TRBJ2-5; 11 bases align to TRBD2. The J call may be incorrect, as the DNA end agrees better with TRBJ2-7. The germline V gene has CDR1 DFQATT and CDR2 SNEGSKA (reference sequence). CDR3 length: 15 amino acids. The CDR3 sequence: CSAVTSGGWVDEQYF. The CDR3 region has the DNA TGCAGTGCTGTTACTAGCGGGGGCTGGGTGGACGAGCAGTACTTC.

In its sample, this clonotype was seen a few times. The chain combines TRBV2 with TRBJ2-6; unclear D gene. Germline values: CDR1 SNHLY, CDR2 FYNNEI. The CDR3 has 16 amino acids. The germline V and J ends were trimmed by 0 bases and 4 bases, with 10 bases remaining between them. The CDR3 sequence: CASSEAVGSGANVLTF. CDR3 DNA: TGTGCCAGCAGTGAAGCGGTGGGATCAGGGGCCAACGTCCTGACTTTC. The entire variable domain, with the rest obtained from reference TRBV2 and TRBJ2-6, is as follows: EPEVTQTPSHQVTQMGQEVILRCVPISNHLYFYWYRQILGQKVEFLVSFYNNEISEKSEIFDDQFSVERPDGSNFTLKIRSTKLEDSAMYFCASSEAVGSGANVLTFGAGSRLTVL.

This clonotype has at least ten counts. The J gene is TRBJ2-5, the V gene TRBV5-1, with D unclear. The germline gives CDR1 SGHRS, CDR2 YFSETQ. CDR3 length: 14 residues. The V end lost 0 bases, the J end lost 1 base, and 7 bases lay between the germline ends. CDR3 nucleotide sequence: TGCGCCAGCAGCTTGGTCCCAGCCCAAGAGACCCAGTACTTC. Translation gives CASSLVPAQETQYF. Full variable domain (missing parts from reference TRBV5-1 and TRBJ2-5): KAGVTQTPRYLIKTRGQQVTLSCSPISGHRSVSWYQQTPGQGLQFLFEYFSETQRNKGNFPGRFSGRQFSNSRSEMNVSTLELGDSALYLCASSLVPAQETQYFGPGTRLLVL.

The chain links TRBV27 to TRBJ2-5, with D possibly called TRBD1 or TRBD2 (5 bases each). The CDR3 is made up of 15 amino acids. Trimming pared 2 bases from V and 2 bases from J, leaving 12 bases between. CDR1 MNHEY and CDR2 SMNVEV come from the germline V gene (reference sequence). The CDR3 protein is CASSLRGTRQETQYF. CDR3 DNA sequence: TGTGCCAGCAGTTTAAGAGGGACCCGGCAAGAGACCCAGTACTTC.

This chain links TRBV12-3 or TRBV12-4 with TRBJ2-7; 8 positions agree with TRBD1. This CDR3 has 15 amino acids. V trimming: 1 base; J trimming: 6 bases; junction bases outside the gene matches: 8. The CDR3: CASSLGPDRGFEQYF. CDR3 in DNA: TGTGCCAGCAGTTTAGGTCCCGACAGGGGATTCGAGCAGTACTTC.

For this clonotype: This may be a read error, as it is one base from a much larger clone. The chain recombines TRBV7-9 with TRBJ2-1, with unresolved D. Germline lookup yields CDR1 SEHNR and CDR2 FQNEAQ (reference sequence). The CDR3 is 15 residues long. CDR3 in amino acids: CASSLSGSAYKEQFF. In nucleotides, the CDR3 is TGTGCCAGCAGCTTATCAGGATCCGCCTACAAGGAGCAGTTCTTC.

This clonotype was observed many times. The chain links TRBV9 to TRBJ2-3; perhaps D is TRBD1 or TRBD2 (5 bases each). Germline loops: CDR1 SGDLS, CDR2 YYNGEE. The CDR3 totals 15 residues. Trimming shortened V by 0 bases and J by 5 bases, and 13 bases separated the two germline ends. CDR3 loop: CASSVAGQGIDTQYF. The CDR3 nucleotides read TGTGCCAGCAGCGTAGCGGGGCAGGGAATAGATACGCAGTATTTT.

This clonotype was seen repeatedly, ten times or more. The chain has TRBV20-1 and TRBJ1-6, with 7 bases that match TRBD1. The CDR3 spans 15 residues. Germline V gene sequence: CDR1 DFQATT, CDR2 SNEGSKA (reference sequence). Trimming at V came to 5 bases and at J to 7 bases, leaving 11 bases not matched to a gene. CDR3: CSAPSRDSSNSPLHF. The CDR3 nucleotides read TGCAGTGCTCCGTCCCGGGACAGCAGCAATTCACCCCTCCACTTT.

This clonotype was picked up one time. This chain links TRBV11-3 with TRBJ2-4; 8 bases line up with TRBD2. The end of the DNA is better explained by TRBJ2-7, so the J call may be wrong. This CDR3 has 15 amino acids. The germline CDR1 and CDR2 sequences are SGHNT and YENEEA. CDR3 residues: CASSLTGLGLNEQYF. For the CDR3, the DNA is TGTGCCAGCAGCTTAACGGGACTAGGGCTGAACGAGCAGTACTTC.

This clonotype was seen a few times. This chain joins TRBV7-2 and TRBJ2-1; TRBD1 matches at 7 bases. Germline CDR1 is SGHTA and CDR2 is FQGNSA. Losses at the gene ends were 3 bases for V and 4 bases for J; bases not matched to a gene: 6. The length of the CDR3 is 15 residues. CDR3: CASSLMTGPYNEQFF. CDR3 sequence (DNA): TGTGCCAGCAGCTTGATGACAGGGCCGTACAATGAGCAGTTCTTC.

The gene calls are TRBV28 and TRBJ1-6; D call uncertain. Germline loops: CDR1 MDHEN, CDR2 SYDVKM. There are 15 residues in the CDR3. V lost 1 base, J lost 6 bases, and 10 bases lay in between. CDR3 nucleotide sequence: TGTGCCAGCAGTTTATTATCCAGAAGTAATTCACCCCTCCACTTT. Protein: CASSLLSRSNSPLHF.

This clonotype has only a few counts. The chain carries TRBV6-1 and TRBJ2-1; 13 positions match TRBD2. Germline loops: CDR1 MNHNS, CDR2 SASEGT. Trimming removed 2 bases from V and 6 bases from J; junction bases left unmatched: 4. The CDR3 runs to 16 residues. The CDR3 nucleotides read TGTGCCAGCAGTGAAACCGGGACTAGCGGGGCCAATGAGCAGTTCTTC. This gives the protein CASSETGTSGANEQFF.

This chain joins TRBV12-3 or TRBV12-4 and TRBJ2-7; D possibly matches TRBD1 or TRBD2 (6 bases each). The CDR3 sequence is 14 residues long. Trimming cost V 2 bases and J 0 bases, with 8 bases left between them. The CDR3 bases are TGTGCCAGCAGTTTAACGGGGGCCTCCTACGAGCAGTACTTC. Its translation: CASSLTGASYEQYF.

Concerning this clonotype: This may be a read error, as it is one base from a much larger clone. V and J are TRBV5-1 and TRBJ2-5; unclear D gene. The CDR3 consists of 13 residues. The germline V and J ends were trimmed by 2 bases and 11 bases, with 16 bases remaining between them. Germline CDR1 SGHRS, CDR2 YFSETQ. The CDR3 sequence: CASSFVGYNEQYF. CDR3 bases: TGCGCCAGCAGCTTTGTAGGGTACAATGAGCAGTACTTC.

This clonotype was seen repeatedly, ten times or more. The CDR3 bases are TGCGCCAGCAGCTTGGAGGGTAGCGGGAGCTACGAGCAGTACTTC. Translated, it gives CASSLEGSGSYEQYF. The rearrangement joins TRBV5-1 to TRBJ2-7, with TRBD2 identical over 9 bases. Germline V gives CDR1 SGHRS, CDR2 YFSETQ. V shed 0 bases, J shed 3 bases, and the junction held 4 bases outside the gene matches. The CDR3 loop spans 15 amino acids.